This T cell receptor beta chain was captured in a study of post-analysis software for immune sequencing data. About the study: The courses of disease that were included comprised relapsing-remitting, secondary progressive and progressive-relapsing multiple sclerosis. Study observations and caveats: People with multiple sclerosis had a significantly lower normalized Chao1 diversity than controls did. Strong same-batch co-clustering of samples appeared with F measure clustering.

Incorporated into the TCR beta cDNA libraries were unique molecular identifiers, which served to reduce PCR and sequencing biases. The T cell input of roughly 1 to 11 million gave about half a million cDNA molecules. TCRdb re-derived calls from the PCR reads in MiXCR, one entry per CDR3 protein. The sample yields 380,000 or so distinct CDR3 sequences, 30% to 45% seen once. In the case of this clonotype: Its antigen is not known. A read error may account for a junction end that differs from germline.

Specimen: blood. The receptor was isolated from a girl between 5 and 17 years old with multiple sclerosis.

This CDR3 is CASSEFEQAMTYNGQFF. In DNA, the CDR3 is TGTGCCAGCAGCGAATTCGAACAGGCCATGACCTACAATGGGCAGTTCTTC. This rearrangement joins TRBV5-1 to TRBJ2-1; D possibly corresponds to TRBD1 (5 bases). Germline V CDR1 and CDR2: SGHRS, YFSETQ. This CDR3 contains 17 residues.